This T cell receptor beta chain was found in a study of shared clonotypes between healthy human individuals. The study's findings and limits: Only blood samples were collected, and tissue repertoires likely differ.

The protocol was immunoSEQ multiplex PCR, while the TCRdb copy is restricted to in-frame clones and leaves out a portion. The profile shows about 2,500,000 clones, about 92% of them singletons. Germline lookup yields CDR1 KGHSH and CDR2 LQKENI. The CDR3 runs to 15 residues. The trim removed 4 bases at V and 7 bases at J, leaving 10 bases unmatched. Into CD45RA+ naive and CD45RA-negative memory subsets, the CD4+ cells were split. On this clone itself: Its antigen is undetermined.

Input material: naive CD4+ T cells sorted from blood. The subset was: CD45RA+ positively selected. The clonotype comes from a man aged 18-30 years in good health. The gene calls are TRBV18 and TRBJ1-3, with 7 bases lining up with TRBD1. DNA of the CDR3: TGTGCCAGCTCACTAAACCACCGGGACAGTAACACCATATATTTT. It encodes CASSLNHRDSNTIYF.